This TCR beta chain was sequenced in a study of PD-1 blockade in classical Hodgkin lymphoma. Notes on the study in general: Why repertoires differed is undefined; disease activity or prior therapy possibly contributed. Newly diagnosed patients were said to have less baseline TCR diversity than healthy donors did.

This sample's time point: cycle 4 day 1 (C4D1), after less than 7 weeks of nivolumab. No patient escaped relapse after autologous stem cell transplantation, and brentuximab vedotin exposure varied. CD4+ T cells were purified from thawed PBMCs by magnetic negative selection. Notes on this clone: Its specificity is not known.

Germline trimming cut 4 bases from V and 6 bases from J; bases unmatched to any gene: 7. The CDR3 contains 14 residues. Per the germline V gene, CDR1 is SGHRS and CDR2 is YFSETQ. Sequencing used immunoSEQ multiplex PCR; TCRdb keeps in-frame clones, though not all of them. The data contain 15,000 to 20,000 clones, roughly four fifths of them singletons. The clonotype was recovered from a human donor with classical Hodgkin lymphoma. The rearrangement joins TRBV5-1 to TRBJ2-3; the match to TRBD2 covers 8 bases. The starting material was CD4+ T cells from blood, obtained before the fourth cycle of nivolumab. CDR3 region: CASSDGGAPDTQYF. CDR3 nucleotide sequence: TGCGCCAGCAGCGACGGGGGGGCCCCGGATACGCAGTATTTT.